These T cell receptor beta chains were read from a single sample in a study of early T cells in non-severe SARS-CoV-2 infection. Using its own MiXCR run on the 5' RACE reads, TCRdb lists one record per CDR3 protein. The table includes about 66,000 distinct CDR3 sequences, around 13% detected once. The specimen sequenced was whole blood. The receptor set was obtained from an adult who was a healthcare worker with PCR-confirmed SARS-CoV-2 infection or an uninfected control (not recorded which). The CDR3 runs from the conserved cysteine through the conserved F or W. A D gene is named only where the DNA matches it firmly. Size values are once, few and many counts, or a class for expanded clones, and some rows have none.

v_gene: TRBV20-1; d_gene: TRBD2; j_gene: TRBJ2-7; abundance: many; CDR3aa: CSASRGLAGSSYEQYF; CDR3nt: TGCAGTGCTAGCCGGGGGCTAGCGGGATCCTCCTACGAGCAGTACTTC
v_gene: TRBV7-9; d_gene: TRBD2; j_gene: TRBJ2-1; abundance: few; CDR3aa: CASSFIELAGGEQFF; CDR3nt: TGTGCCAGCAGCTTTATAGAGCTAGCGGGTGGTGAGCAGTTCTTC
v_gene: TRBV2; d_gene: NA; j_gene: TRBJ2-7; abundance: few; CDR3aa: CASSVLFGESYEQYF; CDR3nt: TGTGCCAGCAGTGTCTTGTTTGGTGAATCCTACGAGCAGTACTTC
v_gene: TRBV5-1; d_gene: NA; j_gene: TRBJ2-1; abundance: NA; CDR3aa: CASSSDLRGGNEQFF; CDR3nt: TGCGCCAGCAGCTCCGATCTGAGGGGCGGGAATGAGCAGTTCTTC
v_gene: TRBV29-1; d_gene: NA; j_gene: TRBJ2-1; abundance: NA; CDR3aa: CSVDPQSNEQFF; CDR3nt: TGCAGCGTTGACCCCCAGAGCAATGAGCAGTTCTTC
v_gene: TRBV12-3/TRBV12-4; d_gene: TRBD1; j_gene: TRBJ2-1; abundance: many; CDR3aa: CASKQQGPFNEQFF; CDR3nt: TGTGCCAGCAAGCAACAGGGGCCCTTTAATGAGCAGTTCTTC
v_gene: TRBV6-2/TRBV6-3; d_gene: NA; j_gene: TRBJ1-6; abundance: many; CDR3aa: CASTPGLQGSYNSPLHF; CDR3nt: TGTGCCAGCACCCCAGGACTTCAAGGCTCCTATAATTCACCCCTCCACTTT
v_gene: TRBV5-4; d_gene: TRBD2; j_gene: TRBJ2-3; abundance: NA; CDR3aa: CASTQKRETVDTQYF; CDR3nt: TGTGCCAGCACCCAGAAGCGGGAGACGGTAGATACGCAGTATTTT
v_gene: TRBV28; d_gene: NA; j_gene: TRBJ2-5; abundance: many; CDR3aa: CASSPLGAETQYF; CDR3nt: TGTGCCAGCAGTCCTCTGGGGGCAGAGACCCAGTACTTC
v_gene: TRBV29-1; d_gene: NA; j_gene: TRBJ2-2; abundance: NA; CDR3aa: CSVDYLAYQTGELFF; CDR3nt: TGCAGCGTTGATTATCTGGCATATCAAACCGGGGAGCTGTTTTTT
v_gene: TRBV28; d_gene: NA; j_gene: TRBJ2-1; abundance: NA; CDR3aa: CASSTDSGNSYDEQFF; CDR3nt: TGTGCCAGCAGCACCGATAGCGGAAATTCCTACGATGAGCAGTTCTTC
v_gene: TRBV29-1; d_gene: NA; j_gene: TRBJ2-3; abundance: NA; CDR3aa: CSSDGSPSTDTQYF; CDR3nt: TGCAGCTCCGACGGGTCCCCTAGCACAGATACGCAGTATTTT
v_gene: TRBV3-1; d_gene: TRBD2; j_gene: TRBJ2-1; abundance: few; CDR3aa: CASSLGQREGREQFF; CDR3nt: TGTGCCAGCAGCCTAGGCCAGCGGGAGGGAAGGGAGCAGTTCTTC
v_gene: TRBV4-3; d_gene: NA; j_gene: TRBJ2-5; abundance: many; CDR3aa: CASSQVVSGQETQYF; CDR3nt: TGCGCCAGCAGCCAAGTAGTGTCAGGCCAAGAGACCCAGTACTTC
v_gene: TRBV28; d_gene: NA; j_gene: TRBJ1-1; abundance: many; CDR3aa: CASRLDGEAFF; CDR3nt: TGTGCCAGCAGACTAGACGGTGAAGCTTTCTTT
v_gene: TRBV10-3; d_gene: NA; j_gene: TRBJ2-1; abundance: few; CDR3aa: CAIRAGSNEQFF; CDR3nt: TGTGCCATCAGGGCGGGATCCAATGAGCAGTTCTTC
v_gene: TRBV6-6; d_gene: TRBD1; j_gene: TRBJ1-4; abundance: few; CDR3aa: CASSYGQGGNEKLFF; CDR3nt: TGTGCCAGCAGTTACGGACAGGGGGGGAATGAAAAACTGTTTTTT
v_gene: TRBV6-4; d_gene: NA; j_gene: TRBJ1-6; abundance: many; CDR3aa: CASSEGSYNSPLHF; CDR3nt: TGTGCCAGCAGTGAAGGAAGCTATAATTCACCCCTCCACTTT
v_gene: TRBV5-1; d_gene: NA; j_gene: TRBJ2-3; abundance: few; CDR3aa: CASSEWASTDTQYF; CDR3nt: TGCGCCAGCAGTGAGTGGGCATCCACAGATACGCAGTATTTT
v_gene: TRBV15; d_gene: NA; j_gene: TRBJ1-1; abundance: few; CDR3aa: CATSSYIPGNTEAFF; CDR3nt: TGTGCCACCAGCAGTTACATACCGGGGAACACTGAAGCTTTCTTT
v_gene: TRBV7-9; d_gene: TRBD1; j_gene: TRBJ1-4; abundance: many; CDR3aa: CASSSGQGNNEKLFF; CDR3nt: TGTGCCAGCAGCTCAGGACAGGGGAATAATGAAAAACTGTTTTTT
v_gene: TRBV7-9; d_gene: NA; j_gene: TRBJ1-2; abundance: many; CDR3aa: CASSLVGANYGYTF; CDR3nt: TGTGCCAGCAGCTTAGTGGGGGCTAACTATGGCTACACCTTC
v_gene: TRBV9; d_gene: NA; j_gene: TRBJ1-5; abundance: NA; CDR3aa: CASSVGEGEPQHF; CDR3nt: TGTGCCAGCAGCGTAGGGGAGGGGGAGCCCCAGCATTTT
v_gene: TRBV7-2; d_gene: NA; j_gene: TRBJ1-5; abundance: NA; CDR3aa: CASSPVGQPQHF; CDR3nt: TGTGCCAGCAGCCCCGTCGGTCAGCCCCAGCATTTT
v_gene: TRBV20-1; d_gene: NA; j_gene: TRBJ2-5; abundance: many; CDR3aa: CSARGIGETQYF; CDR3nt: TGCAGTGCCCGGGGGATCGGGGAGACCCAGTACTTC
v_gene: TRBV4-3; d_gene: TRBD2; j_gene: TRBJ2-7; abundance: NA; CDR3aa: CASSQPLAGAYEQYF; CDR3nt: TGCGCCAGCAGCCAACCACTAGCGGGAGCCTACGAGCAGTACTTC
v_gene: TRBV5-1; d_gene: TRBD1; j_gene: TRBJ1-1; abundance: NA; CDR3aa: CASSLAGQAMNTEAFF; CDR3nt: TGCGCCAGCAGCTTGGCTGGACAGGCCATGAACACTGAAGCTTTCTTT
v_gene: TRBV4-1; d_gene: NA; j_gene: TRBJ2-4; abundance: many; CDR3aa: CASSQEGGKNIQYF; CDR3nt: TGCGCCAGCAGCCAAGAAGGGGGCAAAAACATTCAGTACTTC
v_gene: TRBV10-2; d_gene: NA; j_gene: TRBJ2-2; abundance: few; CDR3aa: CASRVAAGELFF; CDR3nt: TGCGCCAGCAGAGTAGCTGCCGGGGAGCTGTTTTTT
v_gene: TRBV2; d_gene: TRBD1; j_gene: TRBJ2-7; abundance: few; CDR3aa: CASRHGTGGSYEQYF; CDR3nt: TGTGCCAGCAGACATGGGACAGGGGGTTCCTACGAGCAGTACTTC
v_gene: TRBV4-1; d_gene: TRBD2; j_gene: TRBJ2-7; abundance: few; CDR3aa: CASSSPGTSNVYEQYF; CDR3nt: TGCGCCAGCAGCTCTCCCGGGACTAGCAACGTCTACGAGCAGTACTTC
v_gene: TRBV9; d_gene: NA; j_gene: TRBJ2-3; abundance: few; CDR3aa: CASSVVSLHTDTQYF; CDR3nt: TGTGCCAGCAGCGTAGTCAGTCTTCACACAGATACGCAGTATTTT
v_gene: TRBV2; d_gene: NA; j_gene: TRBJ1-2; abundance: NA; CDR3aa: CASSEGTPVVYTF; CDR3nt: TGTGCCAGCAGTGAAGGGACGCCTGTTGTCTACACCTTC
v_gene: TRBV5-6; d_gene: NA; j_gene: TRBJ1-1; abundance: many; CDR3aa: CASTYPGQNTEAFF; CDR3nt: TGTGCCAGCACCTACCCAGGGCAGAACACTGAAGCTTTCTTT
v_gene: TRBV5-1; d_gene: NA; j_gene: TRBJ2-5; abundance: NA; CDR3aa: CASSFISGGGETQYF; CDR3nt: TGCGCCAGCAGCTTTATCTCAGGTGGAGGAGAGACCCAGTACTTC
v_gene: TRBV28; d_gene: TRBD2; j_gene: TRBJ2-2; abundance: few; CDR3aa: CASSIGLAGGNGELFF; CDR3nt: TGTGCCAGCAGTATCGGACTAGCGGGAGGTAACGGGGAGCTGTTTTTT
v_gene: TRBV6-5; d_gene: NA; j_gene: TRBJ2-7; abundance: few; CDR3aa: CASSRSIQDYEQYF; CDR3nt: TGTGCCAGCAGTCGCTCCATACAGGATTACGAGCAGTACTTC
v_gene: TRBV7-9; d_gene: TRBD1; j_gene: TRBJ2-7; abundance: few; CDR3aa: CASSFVGQGYEQYF; CDR3nt: TGTGCCAGCAGCTTCGTTGGACAGGGATACGAGCAGTACTTC
v_gene: TRBV28; d_gene: TRBD1; j_gene: TRBJ1-3; abundance: NA; CDR3aa: CATDRESGNTIYF; CDR3nt: TGTGCCACAGACAGGGAATCTGGAAACACCATATATTTT
v_gene: TRBV27; d_gene: NA; j_gene: TRBJ2-7; abundance: NA; CDR3aa: CASRPGRSYEQYF; CDR3nt: TGTGCCAGCAGGCCGGGACGGAGTTACGAGCAGTACTTC
v_gene: TRBV10-3; d_gene: NA; j_gene: TRBJ2-7; abundance: few; CDR3aa: CAISEWGEQYF; CDR3nt: TGTGCCATCAGTGAGTGGGGTGAGCAGTACTTC
v_gene: TRBV27; d_gene: NA; j_gene: TRBJ2-6; abundance: few; CDR3aa: CASSLPTGFASSGANVLTF; CDR3nt: TGTGCCAGCAGTTTACCAACCGGGTTTGCTAGCTCTGGGGCCAACGTCCTGACTTTC
v_gene: TRBV29-1; d_gene: TRBD1; j_gene: TRBJ1-4; abundance: many; CDR3aa: CSAGVGTGPGEKLFF; CDR3nt: TGCAGCGCAGGGGTCGGGACAGGGCCCGGCGAAAAACTGTTTTTT
v_gene: TRBV20-1; d_gene: NA; j_gene: TRBJ2-3; abundance: many; CDR3aa: CSASGDTQYF; CDR3nt: TGCAGTGCTAGCGGAGATACGCAGTATTTT
v_gene: TRBV11-3; d_gene: TRBD1; j_gene: TRBJ2-1; abundance: many; CDR3aa: CASSLGGGAGGSYNEQFF; CDR3nt: TGTGCCAGCAGCTTAGGAGGGGGCGCAGGGGGATCCTACAATGAGCAGTTCTTC
v_gene: TRBV7-9; d_gene: NA; j_gene: TRBJ2-1; abundance: NA; CDR3aa: CASSVMGEPFYNEQFF; CDR3nt: TGTGCCAGCAGCGTTATGGGGGAGCCCTTCTACAATGAGCAGTTCTTC
v_gene: TRBV5-6; d_gene: NA; j_gene: TRBJ1-5; abundance: NA; CDR3aa: CASSLNSRNQPQHF; CDR3nt: TGTGCCAGCAGCTTGAATTCCCGCAATCAGCCCCAGCATTTT
v_gene: TRBV5-1; d_gene: TRBD1; j_gene: TRBJ1-1; abundance: NA; CDR3aa: CASSYGQGVWESEAFF; CDR3nt: TGCGCCAGCAGCTACGGACAGGGGGTATGGGAGTCTGAAGCTTTCTTT
v_gene: TRBV20-1; d_gene: TRBD2; j_gene: TRBJ2-1; abundance: few; CDR3aa: CSAREEVAGRNEQFF; CDR3nt: TGCAGTGCTAGAGAGGAGGTAGCGGGTAGGAATGAGCAGTTCTTC
v_gene: TRBV28; d_gene: NA; j_gene: TRBJ2-1; abundance: NA; CDR3aa: CASSFPGTNNEQFF; CDR3nt: TGTGCCAGCAGTTTCCCCGGGACCAACAATGAGCAGTTCTTC
v_gene: TRBV9; d_gene: NA; j_gene: TRBJ2-2; abundance: NA; CDR3aa: CASSVSAAGLNTGELFF; CDR3nt: TGTGCCAGCAGCGTCTCCGCGGCCGGCCTGAACACCGGGGAGCTGTTTTTT
v_gene: TRBV19; d_gene: TRBD2; j_gene: TRBJ2-1; abundance: few; CDR3aa: CASSIGTSGTNEQFF; CDR3nt: TGTGCCAGTAGTATCGGGACTAGCGGGACCAATGAGCAGTTCTTC
v_gene: TRBV19; d_gene: TRBD2; j_gene: TRBJ2-2; abundance: NA; CDR3aa: CASSTSGSWTGELFF; CDR3nt: TGTGCCAGTAGTACTAGCGGGAGTTGGACCGGGGAGCTGTTTTTT
v_gene: TRBV18; d_gene: TRBD1; j_gene: TRBJ1-2; abundance: few; CDR3aa: CASSHSDRAEGYTF; CDR3nt: TGTGCCAGCTCACATTCGGACAGGGCGGAGGGCTACACCTTC
v_gene: TRBV11-2; d_gene: NA; j_gene: TRBJ2-5; abundance: many; CDR3aa: CASSYLGRRSQETQYF; CDR3nt: TGTGCCAGCAGCTACCTGGGCAGGCGATCTCAAGAGACCCAGTACTTC
v_gene: TRBV29-1; d_gene: NA; j_gene: TRBJ2-5; abundance: NA; CDR3aa: CSVEDPLVQAQYF; CDR3nt: TGCAGCGTTGAAGATCCTCTGGTACAGGCCCAGTACTTC
v_gene: TRBV15; d_gene: TRBD1; j_gene: TRBJ2-7; abundance: NA; CDR3aa: CATSSRTGVLEYEQYF; CDR3nt: TGTGCCACCAGCAGTAGGACAGGGGTGTTAGAGTACGAGCAGTACTTC
v_gene: TRBV27; d_gene: TRBD2; j_gene: TRBJ2-5; abundance: many; CDR3aa: CASSSPGREGRKTQYF; CDR3nt: TGTGCCAGCAGTTCCCCAGGCAGGGAGGGGAGGAAGACCCAGTACTTC